This T cell receptor (beta chain) comes out of a study of a mutant IDH1 vaccine in newly diagnosed glioma. With 1 base clipped from V and 4 bases from J, the junction kept 15 bases outside the gene matches. Germline CDR1 MGHDK, CDR2 SYGVNS. The CDR3 extends over 18 amino acids. Time point indicated: baseline, week 1 (first vaccination visit). Treatment noted: pre-vaccination baseline after standard-of-care therapy. Some clones are missing from TCRdb's copy, which holds only in-frame ones; the method was immunoSEQ multiplex PCR. The data contain 95,000 to 100,000 clones, 80% to 90% of them singletons. This chain connects TRBV25-1 to TRBJ2-5; 7 bases align to TRBD2. Here the sequenced sample was PBMCs, taken from a glioma patient treated with radiotherapy, temozolomide or both. This clonotype was sampled from a woman aged 45-65 years with glioma. The CDR3 DNA reads as TGTGCCAGCAGTGAATGGGGAGGGAAGCGGAGGGAGCCAGAGACCCAGTACTTC. Protein: CASSEWGGKRREPETQYF.